Listed here are 7 T cell receptor beta chains from one sample, sequenced in a study of T cell repertoires in cytomegalovirus infection. TCRdb used MiXCR to reprocess the reads, holding one entry per CDR3 protein. The table includes fewer than 700,000 distinct CDR3 sequences, 20% to 25% detected once. Sequencing used CD8+ T cells from PBMCs. These receptors were collected from a human donor in good health (CMV status not recorded). Some clones in this sample may be carry-over from other donors' samples.

This clonotype was seen only once. This rearrangement joins TRBV20-1 to TRBJ1-4; D is unclear. This CDR3 is built from 13 residues. The V gene lost 7 bases and the J gene lost 7 bases, with 16 bases spanning the gap. Germline V gene data show CDR1 as DFQATT and CDR2 as SNEGSKA (reference sequence). As DNA, the CDR3 is TGCAGTGTGGCTTGGCAGGAAGGTGAAAAACTGTTTTTT. Translation gives CSVAWQEGEKLFF.

There are a few counts of this clonotype. The chain joins TRBV6-5 to TRBJ2-2, with D possibly called TRBD1 or TRBD2 (5 bases each). Germline V lookup: CDR1 MNHEY, CDR2 SVGAGI. The CDR3 is 14 residues long. Trimming stripped 2 bases from V and 5 bases from J, with 9 bases between. DNA of the CDR3: TGTGCCAGCAGTTACAGGGGAGAGACCGGGGAGCTGTTTTTT. Its protein is CASSYRGETGELFF.

The chain uses TRBV28 and TRBJ2-2; weak D call: TRBD2 (5 bases). The germline V gene has CDR1 MDHEN and CDR2 SYDVKM. Trimming took 4 bases from V and 1 from J, leaving 13 bases between them. The CDR3 runs to 16 residues. The CDR3 DNA reads TGTGCCAGCAGTTCCTTAAAGGACTGGAACACCGGGGAGCTGTTTTTT. Protein sequence: CASSSLKDWNTGELFF.

The genes are TRBV29-1 and TRBJ1-1, with D unclear. Germline loops: CDR1 SQVTM, CDR2 ANQGSEA. The CDR3 runs to 11 residues. Trimming removed 2 bases from V and 1 base from J, with 2 bases in between. DNA for the CDR3: TGCAGCGTTGAACAGAACACTGAAGCTTTCTTT. Amino acid sequence: CSVEQNTEAFF.

This clonotype appeared many times. This chain links TRBV12-3 or TRBV12-4 with TRBJ2-1; maybe TRBD1 (6 bases). Trimming took 7 bases from V and 6 from J, leaving 25 bases between them. This CDR3 comprises 17 residues. The CDR3: CASTFLPDRFFPNEQFF. The DNA for the CDR3 is TGTGCCAGCACCTTCCTTCCCGACAGGTTTTTTCCCAATGAGCAGTTCTTC.

This clonotype was picked up many times. The V gene is TRBV7-2, the J gene TRBJ1-5, with D possibly TRBD1 on 6 matching bases. The germline V and J ends were trimmed by 1 base and 3 bases, with 16 bases remaining between them. Germline V CDR1 and CDR2: SGHTA, FQGNSA. There are 17 residues in the CDR3. This CDR3 reads CASSLGGAGVINQPQHF. The CDR3 region has the DNA TGTGCCAGCAGCTTAGGAGGGGCAGGGGTAATCAATCAGCCCCAGCATTTT.

This clonotype was picked up a small number of times. The chain has TRBV12-3 or TRBV12-4 and TRBJ1-1; 7 nucleotides agree with TRBD1. Germline trimming cut 2 bases from V and 1 base from J; bases unmatched to any gene: 10. The CDR3 contains 17 residues. Here the CDR3 DNA reads TGTGCCAGCAGTTTATTGACAGAGGCAGGGGGGAACACTGAAGCTTTCTTT. Its protein product is CASSLLTEAGGNTEAFF.